This T cell receptor (beta chain) was sequenced in a study of cytomegalovirus exposure and HLA in healthy donors. The CDR3 covers 14 residues. Trimming at V came to 5 bases and at J to 7 bases, leaving 9 bases not matched to a gene. Germline CDR1 and CDR2: MNHEY and SMNVEV (reference sequence). Regarding the study as a whole: In an earlier analysis, productive rearrangement rates for most beta V segments clustered near 87% or 30%. Later work found most CMV-associated TCR beta chains apparently HLA-restricted.

Healthy bone marrow donors made up the cohort. As regards this clone: The antigen remains undetermined.

The PCR used 60 Vbeta and 13 Jbeta primers. Libraries were prepared by immunoSEQ multiplex PCR; TCRdb keeps only in-frame clonotypes and omits some of them. The top ten clones hold more than 0.7% of a sample with around 150,000 clones, around 88% of them seen once. The specimen sequenced was PBMCs. The V call is TRBV27, the J call TRBJ2-7; 9 bases agree with TRBD1. This clonotype was sampled from a woman aged 25 to 39 in good health and CMV-seronegative. The CDR3 region is CASSPWDRVKEQYF. CDR3 bases: TGTGCCAGCAGTCCCTGGGACAGGGTGAAAGAGCAGTACTTC.